This T cell receptor beta chain was identified in a study of T cell responses to AZD1222 COVID-19 vaccine. Per the germline V gene, CDR1 is SGHRS and CDR2 is YFSETQ. Germline trimming cut 4 bases from V and 1 base from J; bases unmatched to any gene: 6. The CDR3 loop spans 15 amino acids. This clone was detected only once. Clones were read by immunoSEQ multiplex PCR, and TCRdb kept only the in-frame ones, dropping some. This table holds some 280,000 clones, approximately 94% found once. V and J are TRBV5-1 and TRBJ2-5; 8 positions agree with TRBD1. The sample here was peripheral blood, taken 28 days after the second AZD1222 dose. The clonotype comes from an adult who received the AZD1222 COVID-19 vaccine. In DNA form, the CDR3 reads TGCGCCAGCAGCACCGGACAGGGCGTCCAAGAGACCCAGTACTTC. Translation gives CASSTGQGVQETQYF. Based on the CDR3 plus reference TRBV5-1 and TRBJ2-5, the full variable domain is KAGVTQTPRYLIKTRGQQVTLSCSPISGHRSVSWYQQTPGQGLQFLFEYFSETQRNKGNFPGRFSGRQFSNSRSEMNVSTLELGDSALYLCASSTGQGVQETQYFGPGTRLLVL.